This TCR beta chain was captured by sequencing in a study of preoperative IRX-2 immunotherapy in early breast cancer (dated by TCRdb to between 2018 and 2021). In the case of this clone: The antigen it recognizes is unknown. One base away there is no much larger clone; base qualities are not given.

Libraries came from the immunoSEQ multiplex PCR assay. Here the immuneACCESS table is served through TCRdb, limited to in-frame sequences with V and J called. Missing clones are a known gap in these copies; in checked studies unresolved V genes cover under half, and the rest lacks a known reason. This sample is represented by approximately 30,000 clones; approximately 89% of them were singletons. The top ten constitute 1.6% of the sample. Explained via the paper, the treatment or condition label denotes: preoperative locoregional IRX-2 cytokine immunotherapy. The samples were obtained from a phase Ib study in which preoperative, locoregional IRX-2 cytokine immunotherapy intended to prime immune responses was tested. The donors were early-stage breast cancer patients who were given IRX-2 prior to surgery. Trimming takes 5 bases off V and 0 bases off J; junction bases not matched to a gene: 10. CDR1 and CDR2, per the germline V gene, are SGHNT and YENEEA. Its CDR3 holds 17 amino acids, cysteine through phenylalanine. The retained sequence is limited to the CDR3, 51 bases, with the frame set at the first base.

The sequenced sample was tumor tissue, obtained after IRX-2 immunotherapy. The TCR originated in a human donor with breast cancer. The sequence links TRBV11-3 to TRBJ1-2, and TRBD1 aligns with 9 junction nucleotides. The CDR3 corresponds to CASSQRDRVQANYGYTF. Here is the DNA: TGTGCCAGCAGCCAACGGGACAGGGTCCAAGCTAACTATGGCTACACCTTC. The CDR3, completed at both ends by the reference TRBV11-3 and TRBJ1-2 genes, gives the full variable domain EAGVVQSPRYKIIEKKQPVAFWCNPISGHNTLYWYLQNLGQGPELLIRYENEEAVDDSQLPKDRFSAERLKGVDSTLKIQPAELGDSAVYLCASSQRDRVQANYGYTFGSGTRLTVV.